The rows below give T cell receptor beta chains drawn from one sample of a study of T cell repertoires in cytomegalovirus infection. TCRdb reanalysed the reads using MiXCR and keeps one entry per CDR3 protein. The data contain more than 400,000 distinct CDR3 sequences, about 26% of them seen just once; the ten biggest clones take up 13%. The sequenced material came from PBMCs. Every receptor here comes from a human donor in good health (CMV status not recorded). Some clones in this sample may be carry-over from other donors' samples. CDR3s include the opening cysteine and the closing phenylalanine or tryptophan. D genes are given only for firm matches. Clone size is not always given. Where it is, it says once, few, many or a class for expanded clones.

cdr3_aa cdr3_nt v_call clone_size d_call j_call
CASSLLVSGANVLTF TGTGCCAGCAGTTTATTGGTTTCTGGGGCCAACGTCCTGACTTTC TRBV28 . . TRBJ2-6
CSAWTRSHTGELFF TGCAGTGCTTGGACTAGGAGCCACACCGGGGAGCTGTTTTTT TRBV20-1 many TRBD2 TRBJ2-2
CASRAGGPVETQYF TGTGCCAGCCGGGCGGGAGGGCCAGTAGAGACCCAGTACTTC TRBV7-2 many TRBD2 TRBJ2-5
CATEGRGSTTTNEKLFF TGTGCCACCGAGGGGAGGGGCAGCACCACAACTAATGAAAAACTGTTTTTT TRBV6-6 . . TRBJ1-4
CASSKRATLAGDYNEQFF TGTGCCAGCAGCAAGAGGGCTACCCTAGCGGGAGACTACAATGAGCAGTTCTTC TRBV7-2 many TRBD2 TRBJ2-1
CASSRPRLGNTIYF TGTGCCAGCTCGAGACCCCGCTTGGGAAACACCATATATTTT TRBV12-3/TRBV12-4 . . TRBJ1-3
CASSSSGGSLNEQFF TGTGCCAGCAGTTCTAGCGGGGGTTCCCTTAATGAGCAGTTCTTC TRBV7-2 . TRBD2 TRBJ2-1
CASSADRSYGYTF TGTGCCAGCAGCGCGGACAGGAGCTATGGCTACACCTTC TRBV7-9 few TRBD1 TRBJ1-2
CASSPRQGRFESPLHF TGTGCCAGCAGTCCGAGACAGGGAAGGTTCGAGTCACCCCTCCACTTT TRBV27 . TRBD1 TRBJ1-6
CSAGQGYEQYF TGCAGCGCGGGACAGGGGTACGAGCAGTACTTC TRBV29-1 few TRBD1 TRBJ2-7
CASSLDGRNNEKLFF TGTGCCAGCAGCTTAGACGGACGGAATAATGAAAAACTGTTTTTT TRBV7-3 many . TRBJ1-4
CASSLAGPEQFF TGTGCCAGCAGTTTAGCGGGGCCCGAGCAGTTCTTC TRBV28 few . TRBJ2-1
CASSFLGTAGEKLFF TGTGCCAGCAGTTTCCTAGGGACAGCTGGGGAAAAACTGTTTTTT TRBV12-3/TRBV12-4 . TRBD1 TRBJ1-4
CASSADRGAETQYF TGTGCCAGCAGCGCGGACAGGGGCGCGGAGACCCAGTACTTC TRBV5-4 . TRBD1 TRBJ2-5
CASSTPRGSGANVLTF TGTGCCAGCAGCACTCCCCGGGGGTCTGGGGCCAACGTCCTGACTTTC TRBV28 few . TRBJ2-6
CASSLVLSPGVWYEQFF TGTGCCAGCAGCTTAGTGCTCTCGCCGGGGGTTTGGTATGAGCAGTTCTTC TRBV11-3 few . TRBJ2-1
CASFSYTGELFF TGTGCCAGCTTTTCGTACACCGGGGAGCTGTTTTTT TRBV28 once . TRBJ2-2
CATTGGWGYGYTF TGTGCCACCACAGGGGGCTGGGGCTATGGCTACACCTTC TRBV12-3/TRBV12-4 many TRBD1 TRBJ1-2